The 19 T cell receptor beta chains listed next were all sequenced from one sample in a study of blood T cell repertoires in COVID-19. Profiled with immunoSEQ multiplex PCR; TCRdb holds only in-frame clones, not every one. The repertoire holds about 120,000 clones, with roughly 89% as singletons. The source material was peripheral blood. These receptors came from a middle-aged man with acute or convalescent COVID-19.

V is TRBV6-5 and J is TRBJ2-1; 10 nucleotides align to TRBD2. The CDR3 spans 15 residues. V lost 4 bases to trimming and J lost 6 bases; unmatched junction nucleotides: 6. Germline V gene lookup returns CDR1 MNHEY and CDR2 SVGAGI. The CDR3 reads CASSFTSGISNEQFF. The CDR3 DNA sequence: TGTGCCAGCAGTTTCACTAGCGGGATAAGCAATGAGCAGTTCTTC.

The rearrangement links TRBV2 to TRBJ2-7; 10 nucleotides agree with TRBD1. Trimming removed 8 bases from V and 4 bases from J; junction bases left unmatched: 11. CDR1 is SNHLY, CDR2 FYNNEI, per germline. This CDR3 has 15 residues. The CDR3 is CASLGQGVTTYEQYF. The DNA of the CDR3 is TGTGCCAGCCTCGGACAGGGGGTGACAACTTACGAGCAGTACTTC.

The chain joins TRBV6-5 to TRBJ1-2, with 8 bases fitting TRBD1. This CDR3 has 14 residues. CDR1 and CDR2 from the germline V gene are MNHEY and SVGAGI. With 6 bases clipped from V and 2 bases from J, the junction kept 5 bases outside the gene matches. For the CDR3, the DNA is TGTGCCAGCAGCGTGACAGGGGTCAACTATGGCTACACCTTC. It is translated as CASSVTGVNYGYTF.

V and J are TRBV6-5 and TRBJ2-1; the D is unclear. The CDR3 contains 14 residues. From germline, CDR1 is MNHEY and CDR2 SVGAGI. V shed 6 bases and J shed 6 bases, with 15 bases lying between them. CDR3 amino acids: CASRLETEFNEQFF. CDR3 in DNA: TGTGCCAGCAGACTGGAGACGGAATTCAATGAGCAGTTCTTC.

V and J are TRBV3-1 (or the pseudogene TRBV3-2) and TRBJ1-2; D not resolved. Trimming removed 0 bases at V and 8 bases at J, with 13 bases between. The CDR3 sequence is 14 residues long. The germline V gene encodes CDR1 LGHDT and CDR2 YNNKEL (reference sequence). The DNA of the CDR3 is TGTGCCAGCAGCCAAGATCTGACCCTGAGGGGCTACACCTTC. Protein product: CASSQDLTLRGYTF.

V is TRBV7-3 and J is TRBJ1-5; D not resolved. This CDR3 is built from 10 residues. Deletions cut 4 bases from V and 9 bases from J, with 4 bases between. CDR1 and CDR2 from the germline V gene are SGHTA and FQGTGA. This CDR3 reads CASSSRPQHF. For the CDR3, the DNA is TGTGCCAGCAGCTCCCGGCCCCAGCATTTT.

The chain has TRBV5-4 and TRBJ1-2; D remains unclear. This CDR3 has 14 residues. Looked up from germline, CDR1 is SGHNT and CDR2 is YYREEE (reference sequence). V shed 0 bases and J shed 4 bases, with 10 bases lying between them. The CDR3 spells CASSLDLGSYGYTF. CDR3 bases: TGTGCCAGCAGCTTGGATCTTGGCAGCTATGGCTACACCTTC.

The chain recombines TRBV7-9 with TRBJ1-6; 9 bases match TRBD1. The CDR3 is made up of 12 amino acids. Trimming took 5 bases from V and 13 from J; bases not matched to a gene: 3. CDR1 SEHNR and CDR2 FQNEAQ come from the germline V gene (reference sequence). CDR3 region: CASSKQGAPLHF. Here the CDR3 DNA reads TGTGCCAGCAGCAAACAGGGGGCTCCCCTCCACTTT.

The chain links TRBV7-8 to TRBJ1-1; D unresolved. Germline CDR1 is SGHVS and CDR2 is FQNEAQ. The CDR3 is 13 residues long. Trimming cost V 1 base and J 12 bases, with 15 bases left between them. CDR3 nucleotide sequence: TGTGCCAGCAGCTTAGATCGTACGGCGGTGACTTTCTTT. This sequence encodes CASSLDRTAVTFF.

The chain uses TRBV9 and TRBJ1-2, with 11 bases aligning to TRBD1. V dropped 3 bases and J dropped 3; count of bases not matched to a gene: 4. The germline V gene has CDR1 SGDLS and CDR2 YYNGEE. The CDR3 is made up of 15 amino acids. The CDR3 DNA sequence: TGTGCCAGCAGCGCCCAGGGACAGGGGGACTATGGCTACACCTTC. It is translated as CASSAQGQGDYGYTF. Variable domain in full (rest from reference TRBV9 and TRBJ1-2): DSGVTQTPKHLITATGQRVTLRCSPRSGDLSVYWYQQSLDQGLQFLIQYYNGEERAKGNILERFSAQQFPDLHSELNLSSLELGDSALYFCASSAQGQGDYGYTFGSGTRLTVV.

V usage is TRBV5-1 and J usage is TRBJ1-1; unclear D gene. The V gene lost 5 bases and the J gene lost 0 bases, with 8 bases spanning the gap. The germline gives CDR1 SGHRS, CDR2 YFSETQ. The CDR3 is 13 residues long. CDR3 nucleotides: TGCGCCAGCAGGGTGGCAGTGAACACTGAAGCTTTCTTT. Residues: CASRVAVNTEAFF.

This clone has at least ten counts. This rearrangement joins TRBV29-1 to TRBJ2-7; D is unresolved. CDR1 SQVTM and CDR2 ANQGSEA come from the germline V gene. V lost 5 bases and J lost 2, with 13 bases in between. CDR3 size: 13 residues. The DNA for the CDR3 is TGCAGCGTTACGTCAGTCAATACCTACGAGCAGTACTTC. It codes for CSVTSVNTYEQYF.

The J gene is TRBJ1-5, the V gene TRBV7-3, with D perhaps matching TRBD1 (5 bases). The V end lost 5 bases, the J end lost 3 bases, and 8 bases lay between the germline ends. Per germline, CDR1 SGHTA and CDR2 FQGTGA. The CDR3 is 13 residues long. The CDR3 spells CASSTGLNQPQHF. The CDR3 DNA is TGTGCCAGCAGCACAGGCCTCAATCAGCCCCAGCATTTT.

V gene TRBV7-3 combines with J gene TRBJ1-2; perhaps TRBD1 as D (6 bases). This CDR3 is 15 amino acids long. Deletions cut 0 bases from V and 4 bases from J, with 12 bases between. Germline V gene lookup returns CDR1 SGHTA and CDR2 FQGTGA. The CDR3 sequence: CASSLTQGPAYGYTF. CDR3 nucleotides: TGTGCCAGCAGCTTAACTCAGGGGCCCGCCTATGGCTACACCTTC.

The V gene is TRBV4-3, the J gene TRBJ1-1, with TRBD1 matching over 9 bases. The CDR3 has 14 amino acids. Germline V gene data show CDR1 as LGHNA and CDR2 as YSLEER. J gave up 6 bases and V 0 bases, and 2 bases lay outside the gene matches. CDR3 sequence: CASSQEQGAAEAFF. The CDR3 nucleotides are TGCGCCAGCAGCCAAGAACAGGGGGCTGCTGAAGCTTTCTTT.

The gene calls are TRBV12-3 or TRBV12-4 and TRBJ2-3; a possible D gene is TRBD1 (6 bases). This CDR3 contains 11 residues. The V gene lost 6 bases and the J gene lost 8 bases, with 9 bases spanning the gap. CDR3 nucleotide sequence: TGTGCCAGCAGCCGACAGGCTACGCAGTATTTT. This encodes CASSRQATQYF.

The chain employs TRBV7-6 and TRBJ2-7; 13 nucleotides match TRBD2. The germline CDR1 and CDR2 sequences are SGHVS and FNYEAQ. This CDR3 is 15 amino acids long. V shed 4 bases and J 2 bases; nucleotides not matched to a gene: 2. This CDR3 reads CASSSGTSGTYEQYF. DNA of the CDR3: TGTGCCAGCAGCTCCGGGACTAGCGGGACCTACGAGCAGTACTTC.

The sample holds a few counts of this clone. The V call is TRBV14, the J call TRBJ1-4; D gene ambiguous. Per germline, CDR1 SGHDN and CDR2 FVKESK. This CDR3 has 14 residues. The germline V and J ends were trimmed by 2 bases and 8 bases, with 12 bases remaining between them. Here the CDR3 DNA reads TGTGCCAGCAGCCAAAGAGGGTTCGGGGAAAAACTGTTTTTT. It yields the protein CASSQRGFGEKLFF.

This clone has only one observation. The chain is built from TRBV18 and TRBJ1-4; the D gene is possibly TRBD1 (6 bases). The length of the CDR3 is 15 residues. Germline assignment: CDR1 KGHSH and CDR2 LQKENI. V was trimmed by 3 bases and J by 0 bases, leaving 8 bases between them. As DNA, the CDR3 is TGTGCCAGCTCACCGGACAGAGCAACTAATGAAAAACTGTTTTTT. Encoded protein: CASSPDRATNEKLFF.